The 22 T cell receptor beta chains below all came from one sample that was sequenced in a study of blood T cell repertoires in COVID-19. Method: immunoSEQ multiplex PCR; TCRdb's copy keeps in-frame clones and lacks some. The sample lists tens of thousands of clones; 75% to 95% were seen once. Sequencing was carried out using peripheral blood. The receptors stem from a human donor with active COVID-19. The donor label of this sample is uncertain.

This clone was counted only a few times. V gene TRBV7-6 combines with J gene TRBJ2-1; 12 nucleotides match TRBD2. Germline V gene data show CDR1 as SGHVS and CDR2 as FNYEAQ. Trimming took 0 bases from V and 7 from J; bases not matched to a gene: 7. The CDR3 is made up of 17 amino acids. CDR3 sequence (DNA): TGTGCCAGCAGCTTAGCCCCTAGCGGGAGGGCCTCTAATGAGCAGTTCTTC. It codes for CASSLAPSGRASNEQFF.

The rearrangement links TRBV6-4 to TRBJ2-3, with D uncertain. V dropped 3 bases and J dropped 4 bases, with 11 bases sitting between them. The germline CDR1 and CDR2 sequences are MRHNA and SNTAGT. CDR3 length: 14 amino acids. Here the CDR3 reads CASSERGFADTQYF. CDR3 nucleotides: TGTGCCAGCAGTGAGAGAGGATTTGCAGATACGCAGTATTTT.

This clone was detected only a few times. This chain joins TRBV7-9 and TRBJ1-5; 7 nucleotides line up with TRBD1. V dropped 4 bases and J dropped 6; count of bases not matched to a gene: 6. This CDR3 is 14 amino acids long. CDR1 and CDR2 from the germline V gene are SEHNR and FQNEAQ (reference sequence). CDR3 residues: CASSSLTGPQPQHF. The CDR3, as DNA: TGTGCCAGCAGCTCATTGACAGGGCCTCAGCCCCAGCATTTT.

The chain combines TRBV27 with TRBJ1-1, with D possibly matching TRBD1 (5 bases). The germline gives CDR1 MNHEY, CDR2 SMNVEV (reference sequence). The V and J ends lost 3 bases and 0 bases respectively, with 8 bases between them. This CDR3 has 14 residues. CDR3 nucleotide sequence: TGTGCCAGCAGTTTGCGGGACTTGAACACTGAAGCTTTCTTT. Amino acids: CASSLRDLNTEAFF.

V is TRBV7-9 and J is TRBJ2-2, with no clear D. From germline, CDR1 is SEHNR and CDR2 FQNEAQ (reference sequence). V lost 2 bases, J lost 0 bases, and 7 bases lay in between. The CDR3 loop spans 15 amino acids. The CDR3 sequence is CASSLLAPNTGELFF. In DNA form, the CDR3 reads TGTGCCAGCAGCTTATTAGCCCCGAACACCGGGGAGCTGTTTTTT.

The V gene is TRBV5-4, the J gene TRBJ2-7; D is possibly TRBD1 (5 bases). Germline loops: CDR1 SGHNT, CDR2 YYREEE (reference sequence). V lost 4 bases and J 0 bases, leaving 14 bases between the germline ends. This CDR3 has 15 amino acids. CDR3 DNA: TGTGCCAGCAGCCGAGACAGCAGTAGCTCCTACGAGCAGTACTTC. It is translated as CASSRDSSSSYEQYF.

The chain joins TRBV15 to TRBJ2-2; TRBD1 aligns across 8 bases. From germline, CDR1 is LNHNV and CDR2 YYDKDF (reference sequence). The CDR3 has 14 residues. J was trimmed by 6 bases and V by 5 bases; bases with no gene match: 5. CDR3 nucleotides: TGTGCCACCAGCTGGACAGGGTTAGCCGGGGAGCTGTTTTTT. Translating it yields CATSWTGLAGELFF. Using reference TRBV15 and TRBJ2-2 for the parts outside the CDR3, the full variable domain is DAMVIQNPRYQVTQFGKPVTLSCSQTLNHNVMYWYQQKSSQAPKLLFHYYDKDFNNEADTPDNFQSRRPNTSFCFLDIRSPGLGDTAMYLCATSWTGLAGELFFGEGSRLTVL.

The chain uses TRBV9 and TRBJ2-2; the match to TRBD1 covers 11 bases. The CDR3 is made up of 15 amino acids. V was pared by 0 bases and J by 6 bases, with 1 base of the junction left unmatched. CDR1 is SGDLS, CDR2 YYNGEE, per germline. CDR3 residues: CASSVVGQGAGELFF. CDR3 coding DNA: TGTGCCAGCAGCGTAGTGGGACAGGGGGCCGGGGAGCTGTTTTTT. Filled out from reference TRBV9 and TRBJ2-2, the complete variable domain reads DSGVTQTPKHLITATGQRVTLRCSPRSGDLSVYWYQQSLDQGLQFLIQYYNGEERAKGNILERFSAQQFPDLHSELNLSSLELGDSALYFCASSVVGQGAGELFFGEGSRLTVL.

V is TRBV7-6 and J is TRBJ2-1; D is ambiguous. Trimming left V 3 bases short and J 1 base short, with 19 bases between. The CDR3 has 18 amino acids. Germline V gives CDR1 SGHVS, CDR2 FNYEAQ. The CDR3 is CASSFSPPSYESYNEQFF. The CDR3 DNA sequence: TGTGCCAGCAGCTTTTCCCCACCTTCATACGAGTCCTACAATGAGCAGTTCTTC.

This clone was detected only once. The rearrangement joins TRBV7-2 to TRBJ1-5; 8 bases line up with TRBD1. Unmatched junction bases numbered 5, after V lost 2 bases and J lost 2 bases. This CDR3 has 16 amino acids. Germline V gene sequence: CDR1 SGHTA, CDR2 FQGNSA. CDR3 in amino acids: CASSLRTGIGNQPQHF. The CDR3 bases are TGTGCCAGCAGCTTAAGGACAGGGATAGGCAATCAGCCCCAGCATTTT.

V and J are TRBV14 and TRBJ1-4; the match to TRBD1 covers 12 bases. J lost 10 bases, V lost 1 base, and 4 bases had no gene match. From germline, CDR1 is SGHDN and CDR2 FVKESK. CDR3 length: 15 amino acids. In DNA, the CDR3 is TGTGCCAGCAGCCAAGTTGGGACAGGGGGCGCAAAACTGTTTTTT. Translation gives CASSQVGTGGAKLFF.

The rearrangement links TRBV10-1 to TRBJ2-1; TRBD2 matches at 10 bases. CDR1 and CDR2 from the germline V gene are WNHNN and SYGVQD (reference sequence). V was pared by 6 bases and J by 6 bases, with 8 bases of the junction left unmatched. The CDR3 is 15 residues long. CDR3: CASSGTSEFGNEQFF. CDR3 coding DNA: TGCGCCAGCAGCGGGACTAGCGAGTTCGGCAATGAGCAGTTCTTC.

The chain joins TRBV9 to TRBJ2-1; 12 bases agree with TRBD2. V lost 3 bases and J lost 4; bases outside the gene matches: 2. Germline V gene data show CDR1 as SGDLS and CDR2 as YYNGEE. This CDR3 comprises 15 residues. The CDR3 DNA reads TGTGCCAGCAGCGCCACTAGCGGGGGGTACAATGAGCAGTTCTTC. Protein: CASSATSGGYNEQFF.

In regard to this clone: The same CDR3 can be traced to other DNA sequences in this sample. J is TRBJ1-1 and V is TRBV27; D ambiguous. The V end lost 2 bases, the J end lost 1 base, and 5 bases lay between the germline ends. The germline CDR1 and CDR2 sequences are MNHEY and SMNVEV (reference sequence). CDR3 size: 13 residues. CDR3 sequence (DNA): TGTGCCAGCAGTTTAGCGGGGAACACTGAAGCTTTCTTT. This codes for CASSLAGNTEAFF.

V and J are TRBV28 and TRBJ2-3, with 7 nucleotides matching TRBD1. V lost 6 bases and J lost 4; bases outside the gene matches: 7. Per germline, CDR1 MDHEN and CDR2 SYDVKM. The CDR3 has 14 amino acids. The CDR3 coding sequence is TGTGCCAGCAGGGACAGGATTGGCCCAGATACGCAGTATTTT. As protein: CASRDRIGPDTQYF.

This clone was found a few times. The chain recombines TRBV18 with TRBJ2-7; 9 positions match TRBD1. Germline trimming cut 2 bases from V and 4 bases from J; bases unmatched to any gene: 0. This CDR3 has 13 residues. Germline V gene lookup returns CDR1 KGHSH and CDR2 LQKENI. The CDR3 protein is CASSPGTGYEQYF. The CDR3 DNA is TGTGCCAGCTCACCAGGGACAGGGTACGAGCAGTACTTC.

This clone was seen just once. This sequence joins TRBV21-1 and TRBJ2-2; the table gives TRBD1 as D, unverified against the DNA. TRBV21-1 represents a pseudogene. This CDR3 has 15 amino acids. CDR3 loop: CASSNSDRDTGELFF. The CDR3 DNA reads as TGTGCCAGCAGCAATTCCGACAGAGACACCGGGGAGCTGTTTTTT.

The chain carries TRBV7-2 and TRBJ2-5, with TRBD1 matching 8 bases. Unmatched junction bases numbered 6, after V lost 5 bases and J lost 1 base. CDR1 is SGHTA, CDR2 FQGNSA, per germline. CDR3 length: 15 residues. CDR3: CASSPDRGFQETQYF. In DNA, the CDR3 is TGTGCCAGCAGCCCTGACAGGGGATTCCAAGAGACCCAGTACTTC.

As DNA, the CDR3 is TGTGCCAGCAGTTTGGGGACAGGGGGCAGGGGAAACACCATATATTTT. Protein: CASSLGTGGRGNTIYF. The V and J genes are TRBV28 and TRBJ1-3; 12 bases align to TRBD1. V was pared by 3 bases and J by 4 bases, with 4 bases of the junction left unmatched. The CDR3 consists of 16 residues. CDR1 is MDHEN, CDR2 SYDVKM, per germline.

The rearrangement links TRBV4-1 to TRBJ2-2, with a tentative D call TRBD2 (5 bases). V was pared by 3 bases and J by 0 bases, with 11 bases between. This CDR3 spans 16 amino acids. The germline V gene has CDR1 MGHRA and CDR2 YSYEKL. CDR3 nucleotide sequence: TGCGCCAGCAGCCAGAGAGGAGGTCCGAACACCGGGGAGCTGTTTTTT. Protein: CASSQRGGPNTGELFF.

V usage is TRBV19 and J usage is TRBJ2-1, with 10 bases identical to TRBD2. Losses at the gene ends were 1 base for V and 1 base for J; bases not matched to a gene: 4. CDR3 size: 17 residues. CDR1 LNHDA and CDR2 SQIVND come from the germline V gene (reference sequence). CDR3 loop: CASSIVQLAGSYNEQFF. As DNA, the CDR3 is TGTGCCAGTAGTATAGTGCAACTAGCGGGATCCTACAATGAGCAGTTCTTC.

The chain uses TRBV18 and TRBJ2-1; possibly TRBD1 for D (5 bases). This CDR3 is built from 15 residues. Deletions cut 4 bases from V and 0 bases from J, with 10 bases between. From germline, CDR1 is KGHSH and CDR2 LQKENI. CDR3 bases: TGTGCCAGCTCACTCGGGCAGGGCTCCTACAATGAGCAGTTCTTC. This encodes CASSLGQGSYNEQFF.